Sequencing of this T cell receptor beta chain was carried out in a study of shared clonotypes between healthy human individuals. Profiled with immunoSEQ multiplex PCR; TCRdb holds only in-frame clones, not every one. Seen here are roughly 2.1 million clones, about 93% observed once, and the top ten hold 1.5% to 2%. CDR3 size: 13 residues. The V and J ends lost 1 base and 7 bases, in that order; junction bases with no gene match: 1. The germline V gene encodes CDR1 LNHNV and CDR2 YYDKDF (reference sequence). Naive CD8 cells lacked CD45RO and underwent positive selection for CCR7, leaving out terminally differentiated effector memory CD45RA+ cells.

Sequencing was carried out using naive CD8+ T cells from PBMCs. The chain recombines TRBV15 with TRBJ2-4; 7 positions match TRBD2. The sequence was obtained from a man younger than 35 in good health. Some clones in this sample may be carry-over from other donors' samples. The CDR3 sequence is CATSRGEGNIQYF. CDR3 DNA: TGTGCCACCAGCAGAGGGGAGGGGAACATTCAGTACTTC.